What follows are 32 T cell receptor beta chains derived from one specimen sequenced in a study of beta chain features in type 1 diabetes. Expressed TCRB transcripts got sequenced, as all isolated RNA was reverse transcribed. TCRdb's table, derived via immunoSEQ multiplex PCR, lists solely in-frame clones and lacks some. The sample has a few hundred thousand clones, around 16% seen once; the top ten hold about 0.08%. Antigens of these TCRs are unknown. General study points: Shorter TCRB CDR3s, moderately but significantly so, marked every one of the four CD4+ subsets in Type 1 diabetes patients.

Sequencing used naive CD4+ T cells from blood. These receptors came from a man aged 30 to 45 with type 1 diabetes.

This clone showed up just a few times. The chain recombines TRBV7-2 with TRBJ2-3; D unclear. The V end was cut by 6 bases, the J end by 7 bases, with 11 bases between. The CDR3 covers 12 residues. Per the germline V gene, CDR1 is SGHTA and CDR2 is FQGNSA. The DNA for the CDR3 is TGTGCCAGCAGTTCAATTCCGTATACGCAGTATTTT. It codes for CASSSIPYTQYF.

The CDR3 sequence is CASSSRGLYGYTF. In nucleotides, the CDR3 is TGTGCCAGCAGCTCGAGGGGCCTCTATGGCTACACCTTC. J is TRBJ1-2 and V is TRBV7-9; TRBD1 might be the D (5 bases). From germline, CDR1 is SEHNR and CDR2 FQNEAQ (reference sequence). Trimming removed 4 bases from V and 4 bases from J, with 10 bases in between. The CDR3 runs 13 residues.

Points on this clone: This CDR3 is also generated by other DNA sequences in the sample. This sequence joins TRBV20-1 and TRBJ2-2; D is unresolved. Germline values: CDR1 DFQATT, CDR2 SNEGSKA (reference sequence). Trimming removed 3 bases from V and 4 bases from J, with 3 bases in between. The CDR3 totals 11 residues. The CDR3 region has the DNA TGCAGTGCTAGGAGCACCGGGGAGCTGTTTTTT. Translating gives CSARSTGELFF.

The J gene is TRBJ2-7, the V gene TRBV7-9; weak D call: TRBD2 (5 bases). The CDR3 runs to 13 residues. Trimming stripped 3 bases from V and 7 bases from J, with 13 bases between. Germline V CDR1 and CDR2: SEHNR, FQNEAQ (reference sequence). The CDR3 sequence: CASSFGSAGEQYF. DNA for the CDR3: TGTGCCAGCAGCTTTGGTAGCGCTGGAGAGCAGTACTTC. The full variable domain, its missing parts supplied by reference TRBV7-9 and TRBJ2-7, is DTGVSQNPRHKITKRGQNVTFRCDPISEHNRLYWYRQTLGQGPEFLTYFQNEAQLEKSRLLSDRFSAERPKGSFSTLEIQRTEQGDSAMYLCASSFGSAGEQYFGPGTRLTVT.

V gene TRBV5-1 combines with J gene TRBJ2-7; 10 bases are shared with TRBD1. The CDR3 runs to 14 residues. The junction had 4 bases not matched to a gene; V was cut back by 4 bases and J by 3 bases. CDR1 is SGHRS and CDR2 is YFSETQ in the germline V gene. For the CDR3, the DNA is TGCGCCAGCAGCCCCGGGGACAGGGGCTACGAGCAGTACTTC. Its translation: CASSPGDRGYEQYF.

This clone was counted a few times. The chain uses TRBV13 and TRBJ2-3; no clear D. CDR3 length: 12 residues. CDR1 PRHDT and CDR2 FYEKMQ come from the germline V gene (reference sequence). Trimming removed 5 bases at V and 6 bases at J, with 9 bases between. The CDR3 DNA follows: TGTGCCAGCAGCCAAAGCCGCGATACGCAGTATTTT. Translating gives CASSQSRDTQYF. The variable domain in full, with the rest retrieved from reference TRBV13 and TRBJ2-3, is AAGVIQSPRHLIKEKRETATLKCYPIPRHDTVYWYQQGPGQDPQFLISFYEKMQSDKGSIPDRFSAQQFSDYHSELNMSSLELGDSALYFCASSQSRDTQYFGPGTRLTVL.

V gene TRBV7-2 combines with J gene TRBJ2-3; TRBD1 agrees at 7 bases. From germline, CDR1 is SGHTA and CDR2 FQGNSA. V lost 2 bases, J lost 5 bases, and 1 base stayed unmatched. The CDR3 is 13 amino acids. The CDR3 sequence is CASSLRDRDTQYF. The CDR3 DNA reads TGTGCCAGCAGCTTAAGGGACAGAGATACGCAGTATTTT.

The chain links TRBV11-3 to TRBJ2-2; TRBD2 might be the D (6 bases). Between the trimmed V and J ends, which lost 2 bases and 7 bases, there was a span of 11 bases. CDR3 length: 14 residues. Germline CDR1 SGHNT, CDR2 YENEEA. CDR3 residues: CASSLSGGYGELFF. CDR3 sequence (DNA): TGTGCCAGCAGCTTAAGCGGAGGGTACGGGGAGCTGTTTTTT.

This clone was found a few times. CDR3 loop: CASSKRGGTDTQYF. The DNA for the CDR3 is TGTGCCAGCAGCAAGCGGGGCGGCACAGATACGCAGTATTTT. The V and J genes are TRBV14 and TRBJ2-3, with 7 nucleotides matching TRBD2. The CDR3 runs 14 residues. V gave up 5 bases and J gave up 1 base; unmatched junction bases: 3. Per the germline V gene, CDR1 is SGHDN and CDR2 is FVKESK.

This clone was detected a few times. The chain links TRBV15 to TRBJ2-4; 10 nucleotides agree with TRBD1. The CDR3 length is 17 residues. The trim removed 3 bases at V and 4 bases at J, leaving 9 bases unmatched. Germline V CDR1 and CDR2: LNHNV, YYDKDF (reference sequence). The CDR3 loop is CATSRLTGTGVKNIQYF. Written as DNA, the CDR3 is TGTGCCACCAGCAGGCTCACCGGGACAGGGGTGAAAAACATTCAGTACTTC.

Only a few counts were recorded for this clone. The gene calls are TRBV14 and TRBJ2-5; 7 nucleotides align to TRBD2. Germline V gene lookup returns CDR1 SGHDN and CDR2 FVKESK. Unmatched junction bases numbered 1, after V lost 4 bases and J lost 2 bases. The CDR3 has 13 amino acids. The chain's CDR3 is CASSPGLQETQYF. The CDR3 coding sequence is TGTGCCAGCAGCCCGGGACTACAAGAGACCCAGTACTTC.

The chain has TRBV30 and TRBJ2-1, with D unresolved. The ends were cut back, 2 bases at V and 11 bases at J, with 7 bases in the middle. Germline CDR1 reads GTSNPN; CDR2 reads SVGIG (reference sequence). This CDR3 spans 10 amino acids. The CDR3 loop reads CAWSREKQFF. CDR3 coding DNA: TGTGCCTGGAGTCGAGAGAAGCAGTTCTTC. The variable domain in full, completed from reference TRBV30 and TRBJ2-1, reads SQTIHQWPATLVQPVGSPLSLECTVEGTSNPNLYWYRQAAGRGLQLLFYSVGIGQISSEVPQNLSASRPQDRQFILSSKKLLLSDSGFYLCAWSREKQFFGPGTRLTVL.

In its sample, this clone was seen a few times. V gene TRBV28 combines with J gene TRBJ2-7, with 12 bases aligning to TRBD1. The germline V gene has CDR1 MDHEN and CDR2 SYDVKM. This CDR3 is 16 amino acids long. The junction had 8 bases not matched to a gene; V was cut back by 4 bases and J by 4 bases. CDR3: CASSSPPGQGAYEQYF. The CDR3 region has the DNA TGTGCCAGCAGTTCTCCCCCGGGACAGGGGGCATACGAGCAGTACTTC. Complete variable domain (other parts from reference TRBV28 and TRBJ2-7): DVKVTQSSRYLVKRTGEKVFLECVQDMDHENMFWYRQDPGLGLRLIYFSYDVKMKEKGDIPEGYSVSREKKERFSLILESASTNQTSMYLCASSSPPGQGAYEQYFGPGTRLTVT.

The CDR3: CSVTGTSNTGELFF. In DNA, the CDR3 is TGCAGCGTTACCGGGACTTCGAACACCGGGGAGCTGTTTTTT. The chain couples TRBV29-1 to TRBJ2-2, with D possibly matching TRBD2 (6 bases). The CDR3 consists of 14 residues. Germline CDR1 reads SQVTM; CDR2 reads ANQGSEA. V was shortened by 5 bases and J by 0 bases, with 10 bases between the two germline ends.

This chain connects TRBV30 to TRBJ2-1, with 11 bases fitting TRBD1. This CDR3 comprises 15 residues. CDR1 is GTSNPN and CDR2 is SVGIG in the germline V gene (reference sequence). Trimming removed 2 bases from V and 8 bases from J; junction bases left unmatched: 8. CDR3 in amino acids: CAWSSLGQGAYEQFF. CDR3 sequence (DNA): TGTGCCTGGAGTTCCTTAGGACAGGGGGCATATGAGCAGTTCTTC.

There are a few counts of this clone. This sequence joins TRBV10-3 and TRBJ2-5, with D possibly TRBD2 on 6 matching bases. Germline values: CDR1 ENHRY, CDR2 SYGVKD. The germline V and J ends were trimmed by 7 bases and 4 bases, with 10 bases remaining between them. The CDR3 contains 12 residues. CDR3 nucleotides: TGTGCCATCAATGCGGGACGAGAGACCCAGTACTTC. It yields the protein CAINAGRETQYF.

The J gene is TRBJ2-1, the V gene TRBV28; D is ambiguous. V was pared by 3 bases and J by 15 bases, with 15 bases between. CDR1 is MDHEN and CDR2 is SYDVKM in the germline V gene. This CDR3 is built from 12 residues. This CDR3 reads CASSLGLPSRFF. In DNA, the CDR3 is TGTGCCAGCAGTTTGGGGTTGCCATCGAGGTTCTTC.

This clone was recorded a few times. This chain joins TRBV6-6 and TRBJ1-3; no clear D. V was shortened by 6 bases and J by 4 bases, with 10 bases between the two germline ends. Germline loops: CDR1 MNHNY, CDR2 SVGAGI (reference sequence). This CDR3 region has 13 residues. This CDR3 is CASSLRGGNTIYF. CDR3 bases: TGTGCCAGCAGCCTACGTGGGGGAAACACCATATATTTT.

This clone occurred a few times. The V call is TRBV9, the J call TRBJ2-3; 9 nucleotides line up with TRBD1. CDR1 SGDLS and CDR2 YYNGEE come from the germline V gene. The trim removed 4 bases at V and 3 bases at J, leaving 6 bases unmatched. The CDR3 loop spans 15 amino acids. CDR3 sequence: CASSSGDRVTDTQYF. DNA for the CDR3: TGTGCCAGCAGCTCCGGGGACAGGGTGACAGATACGCAGTATTTT.

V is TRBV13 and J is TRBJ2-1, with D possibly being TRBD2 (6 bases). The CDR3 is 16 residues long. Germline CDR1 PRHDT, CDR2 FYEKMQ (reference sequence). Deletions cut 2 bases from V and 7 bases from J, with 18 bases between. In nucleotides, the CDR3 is TGTGCCAGCAGCTTAATGGGACTCCCCGTTGGGAATGAGCAGTTCTTC. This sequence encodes CASSLMGLPVGNEQFF.

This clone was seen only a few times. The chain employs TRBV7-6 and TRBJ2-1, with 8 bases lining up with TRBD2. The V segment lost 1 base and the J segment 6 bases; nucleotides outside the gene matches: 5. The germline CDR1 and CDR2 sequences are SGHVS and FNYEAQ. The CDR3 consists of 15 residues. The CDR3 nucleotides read TGTGCCAGCAGCTTAGAGAGCGGGAGTCGCAATGAGCAGTTCTTC. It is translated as CASSLESGSRNEQFF.

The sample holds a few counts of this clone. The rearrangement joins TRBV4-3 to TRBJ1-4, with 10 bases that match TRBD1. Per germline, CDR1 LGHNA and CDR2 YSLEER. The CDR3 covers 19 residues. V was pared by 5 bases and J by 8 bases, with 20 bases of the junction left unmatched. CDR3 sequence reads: CASSEYLGQGYPVGEKLFF. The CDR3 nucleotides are TGCGCCAGCAGCGAATACTTGGGACAGGGGTATCCAGTCGGCGAAAAACTGTTTTTT.

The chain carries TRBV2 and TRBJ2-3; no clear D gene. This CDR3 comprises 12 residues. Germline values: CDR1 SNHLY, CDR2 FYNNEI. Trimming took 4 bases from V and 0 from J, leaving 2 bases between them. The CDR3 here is CASSASTDTQYF. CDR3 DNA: TGTGCCAGCAGTGCTAGCACAGATACGCAGTATTTT.

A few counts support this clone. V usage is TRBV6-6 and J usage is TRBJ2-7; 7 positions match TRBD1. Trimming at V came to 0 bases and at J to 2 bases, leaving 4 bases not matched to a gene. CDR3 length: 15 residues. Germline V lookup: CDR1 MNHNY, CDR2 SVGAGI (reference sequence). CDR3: CASSYSGGRTYEQYF. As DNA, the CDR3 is TGTGCCAGCAGTTACTCAGGGGGCAGGACCTACGAGCAGTACTTC.

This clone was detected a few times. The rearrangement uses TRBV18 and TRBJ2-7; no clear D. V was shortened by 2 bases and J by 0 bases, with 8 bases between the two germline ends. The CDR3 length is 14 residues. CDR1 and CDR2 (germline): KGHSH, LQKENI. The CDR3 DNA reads TGTGCCAGCTCACCAGTCGGGTCCTCCTACGAGCAGTACTTC. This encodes CASSPVGSSYEQYF.

CDR3 loop: CASSLRSSGSGNEQFF. The CDR3 DNA follows: TGTGCCAGCAGCTTACGGAGTAGCGGGAGCGGCAATGAGCAGTTCTTC. The chain combines TRBV7-3 with TRBJ2-1, with TRBD2 matching over 9 bases. Trimming took 2 bases from V and 6 from J; bases not matched to a gene: 8. Germline-derived CDR1 and CDR2 are SGHTA and FQGTGA. CDR3 length: 16 residues.

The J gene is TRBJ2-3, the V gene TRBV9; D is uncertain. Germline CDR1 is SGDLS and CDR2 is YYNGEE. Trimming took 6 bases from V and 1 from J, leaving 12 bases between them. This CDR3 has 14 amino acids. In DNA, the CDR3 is TGTGCCAGCACCTCAGACGGCCGCACAGATACGCAGTATTTT. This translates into CASTSDGRTDTQYF.

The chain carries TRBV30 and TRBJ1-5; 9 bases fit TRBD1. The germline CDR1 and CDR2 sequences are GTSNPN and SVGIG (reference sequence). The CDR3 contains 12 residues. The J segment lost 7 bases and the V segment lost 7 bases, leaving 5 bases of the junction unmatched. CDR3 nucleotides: TGTGCCTCGGGACAGGGTCAGCAGCCCCAGCATTTT. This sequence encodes CASGQGQQPQHF.

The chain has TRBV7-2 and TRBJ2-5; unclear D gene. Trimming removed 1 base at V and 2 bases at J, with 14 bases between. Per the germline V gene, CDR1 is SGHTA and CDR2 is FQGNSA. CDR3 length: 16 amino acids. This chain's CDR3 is CASSLGSRAGQETQYF. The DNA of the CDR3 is TGTGCCAGCAGCTTAGGCTCTAGGGCTGGGCAAGAGACCCAGTACTTC.

CDR3 amino acids: CASSPTLYQETQYF. CDR3 in DNA: TGTGCCAGCAGCCCCACCCTATACCAAGAGACCCAGTACTTC. The chain combines TRBV9 with TRBJ2-5; the D is unclear. V was cut by 4 bases and J by 0 bases, with 10 bases left in between. The V gene's germline CDR1 is SGDLS and CDR2 YYNGEE. CDR3 length: 14 amino acids.

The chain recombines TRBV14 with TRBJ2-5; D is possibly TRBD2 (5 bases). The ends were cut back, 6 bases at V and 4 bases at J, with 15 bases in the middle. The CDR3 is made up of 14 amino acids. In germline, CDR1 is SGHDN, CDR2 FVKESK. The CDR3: CASRRSGLPETQYF. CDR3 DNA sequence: TGTGCCAGCAGAAGAAGCGGCCTCCCAGAGACCCAGTACTTC. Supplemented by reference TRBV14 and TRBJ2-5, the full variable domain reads EAGVTQFPSHSVIEKGQTVTLRCDPISGHDNLYWYRRVMGKEIKFLLHFVKESKQDESGMPNNRFLAERTGGTYSTLKVQPAELEDSGVYFCASRRSGLPETQYFGPGTRLLVL.

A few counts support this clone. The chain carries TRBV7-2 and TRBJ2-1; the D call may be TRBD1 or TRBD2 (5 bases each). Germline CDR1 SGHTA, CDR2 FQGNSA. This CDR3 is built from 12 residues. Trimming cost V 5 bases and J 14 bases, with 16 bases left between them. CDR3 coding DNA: TGTGCCAGCAGCGCACGAGTTCTGGGGGAGTTCTTC. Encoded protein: CASSARVLGEFF.